The 22 T cell receptor beta chains below come from one sample, sequenced in a study of CD8 T cells in ankylosing spondylitis. Which antigens these TCRs recognize remains unknown. MiXCR, run by TCRdb on the 5' RACE reads, gives a single entry per CDR3 protein. The sample lists 500,000 to 650,000 distinct CDR3 sequences, approximately 5% occurring once. Study results and limitations: What seemed typical of ankylosing spondylitis blood was a TCR beta motif built from fewer than ten highly homologous variants.

The sample was blood, either unsorted or a sorted T cell fraction (not recorded which). The receptors stem from a male donor with ankylosing spondylitis.

This clonotype was observed many times. V usage is TRBV27 and J usage is TRBJ2-1; TRBD1 aligns across 9 bases. This CDR3 comprises 14 residues. Germline values: CDR1 MNHEY, CDR2 SMNVEV (reference sequence). The junction had 5 bases not matched to a gene; V was cut back by 6 bases and J by 5 bases. DNA for the CDR3: TGTGCCAGCAGGGAACAGGGGGCCAACAATGAGCAGTTCTTC. Translated, it gives CASREQGANNEQFF.

This clonotype appeared many times. The CDR3, as DNA: TGTGCCAGCAGCTTCCTAGGGGTTAACGAAAAACTGTTTTTT. Translating gives CASSFLGVNEKLFF. The gene calls are TRBV7-9 and TRBJ1-4; a possible D gene is TRBD1 (5 bases). Deletions cut 3 bases from V and 8 bases from J, with 13 bases between. The CDR3 consists of 14 residues. Germline V gene sequence: CDR1 SEHNR, CDR2 FQNEAQ (reference sequence).

Only a few counts were recorded for this clonotype. The gene calls are TRBV7-8 and TRBJ2-6, with 7 nucleotides matching TRBD2. This CDR3 has 20 residues. V shed 3 bases, J shed 0 bases, and the junction held 14 bases outside the gene matches. Germline CDR1 reads SGHVS; CDR2 reads FQNEAQ. CDR3 sequence (DNA): TGTGCCAGCAGCTTGACGGTTGGGGGGGTCCTAAGCTCTGGGGCCAACGTCCTGACTTTC. This gives the protein CASSLTVGGVLSSGANVLTF.

This clonotype has ten or more counts. The V call is TRBV20-1, the J call TRBJ2-4; 9 nucleotides match TRBD1. Germline V gene data show CDR1 as DFQATT and CDR2 as SNEGSKA (reference sequence). The CDR3 runs to 12 residues. Trimming cost V 4 bases and J 15 bases; bases outside gene matches: 10. The DNA of the CDR3 is TGCAGTGCTACAGTCCAGGGGGACAGGGTGTACTTC. It encodes CSATVQGDRVYF.

This clonotype has only one observation. This sequence may be a read error, since a much larger clone differs from it by one base. The chain joins TRBV20-1 to TRBJ2-1; TRBD2 matches at 9 bases. The CDR3 length is 16 residues. Germline V gives CDR1 DFQATT, CDR2 SNEGSKA (reference sequence). CDR3 in DNA: TGCTGTGCTAGAGGCCCCACTAGCGGGTCCTACAATGAGCAGTTCTTC. Translating gives CCARGPTSGSYNEQFF.

The table lists this clonotype with many counts. The gene calls are TRBV7-2 and TRBJ2-3; the D gene is possibly TRBD2 (6 bases). V was cut by 8 bases and J by 0 bases, with 15 bases left in between. The CDR3 runs to 15 residues. Germline CDR1 SGHTA, CDR2 FQGNSA. The CDR3 loop reads CASGAYLASTDTQYF. The CDR3 DNA is TGTGCCAGCGGAGCTTACCTAGCGAGCACAGATACGCAGTATTTT.

This chain uses TRBV5-1 with TRBJ2-5, with a weak D call TRBD2 (6 bases). CDR1 and CDR2 (germline): SGHRS, YFSETQ. The CDR3 totals 15 residues. Between the trimmed V and J ends, which lost 1 base and 2 bases, there was a span of 12 bases. The CDR3 sequence: CASSLSAGFQETQYF. In DNA form, the CDR3 reads TGCGCCAGCAGCTTGAGCGCGGGGTTTCAAGAGACCCAGTACTTC.

This clonotype was seen ten or more times. V gene TRBV7-6 combines with J gene TRBJ2-1; TRBD1 is a possible D gene (7 bases). Trimming took off 5 bases at V and 4 bases at J, with 18 bases between the two ends. CDR1 and CDR2 from the germline V gene are SGHVS and FNYEAQ. This CDR3 has 16 amino acids. The CDR3, as DNA: TGTGCCAGCAGCCAGGGCGGGACAGCTTATTACAATGAGCAGTTCTTC. Its protein is CASSQGGTAYYNEQFF.

This clonotype was seen ten or more times. The V call is TRBV18, the J call TRBJ1-4; the match to TRBD1 covers 8 bases. There are 16 residues in the CDR3. V was clipped by 4 bases and J by 8 bases; unmatched bases: 12. Germline V gene lookup returns CDR1 KGHSH and CDR2 LQKENI. In DNA, the CDR3 is TGTGCCAGCTCACACTGGATGGCGGACAGGGACGAAAAACTGTTTTTT. It encodes CASSHWMADRDEKLFF.

V gene TRBV7-2 combines with J gene TRBJ1-2; D might be TRBD1 (6 bases). Trimming stripped 1 base from V and 5 bases from J, with 14 bases between. The germline V gene has CDR1 SGHTA and CDR2 FQGNSA. This CDR3 is built from 15 residues. Here the CDR3 reads CASSLVGGAGYGYTF. CDR3 nucleotide sequence: TGTGCCAGCAGCTTAGTGGGGGGCGCGGGGTATGGCTACACCTTC.

As regards this clonotype: This clone may be a read error of a much larger clone one base away. The chain is built from TRBV9 and TRBJ1-5; D might be TRBD1 (5 bases). CDR3 length: 14 amino acids. V lost 0 bases, J lost 5 bases, and 9 bases lay in between. Germline CDR1 and CDR2: SGDLS and YYNGEE. CDR3 loop: CASSVGQHDQPQHF. The CDR3 nucleotides are TGTGCCAGCAGCGTAGGACAGCACGATCAGCCCCAGCATTTT.

Many counts were recorded for this clonotype. The CDR3 sequence: CSARDNKRAGGSREQYF. The DNA of the CDR3 is TGCAGTGCTAGAGATAACAAGAGGGCAGGGGGCTCAAGAGAGCAGTACTTC. This chain links TRBV20-1 with TRBJ2-7; 8 positions match TRBD1. Trimming took 0 bases from V and 7 from J; bases not matched to a gene: 17. CDR1 DFQATT and CDR2 SNEGSKA come from the germline V gene (reference sequence). The CDR3 runs to 17 residues.

This clonotype was seen at least ten times. The V and J genes are TRBV7-9 and TRBJ1-1; D gene unclear. Trimming took 1 base from V and 4 from J, leaving 13 bases between them. Germline CDR1 and CDR2: SEHNR and FQNEAQ (reference sequence). This CDR3 spans 15 amino acids. The CDR3 region has the DNA TGTGCCAGCAGCTTAGGGATTATACGGGGCACTGAAGCTTTCTTT. This encodes CASSLGIIRGTEAFF.

A note on this clonotype: A read error may be the cause here, since a much bigger clone is one base away. The gene calls are TRBV10-3 and TRBJ2-3; 8 bases fit TRBD2. V was pared by 6 bases and J by 2 bases, with 7 bases of the junction left unmatched. The germline CDR1 and CDR2 sequences are ENHRY and SYGVKD. The CDR3 has 15 residues. The CDR3 coding sequence is TGTGCCATCAGAGTGGGGACTAGGAACACAGATACGCAGTATTTT. It is translated as CAIRVGTRNTDTQYF.

There are many counts of this clonotype. The chain employs TRBV5-1 and TRBJ1-2; D not resolved. The CDR3 loop spans 13 amino acids. Germline-derived CDR1 and CDR2 are SGHRS and YFSETQ. Deletions cut 4 bases from V and 3 bases from J, with 10 bases between. The CDR3 DNA sequence: TGCGCCAGCAGCCGGCGGCTCGACTATGGCTACACCTTC. Translated, it gives CASSRRLDYGYTF.

In this sample, this clonotype turned up many times. The rearrangement uses TRBV5-5 and TRBJ1-1; 7 positions agree with TRBD1. The germline V gene encodes CDR1 SGHKS and CDR2 YYEKEE (reference sequence). The CDR3 has 15 residues. Unmatched junction bases numbered 9, after V lost 3 bases and J lost 4 bases. The DNA of the CDR3 is TGTGCCAGCAGCTCAGTGACAGGGTCGTCCACTGAAGCTTTCTTT. Its translation is CASSSVTGSSTEAFF.

This clonotype has ten or more counts. J is TRBJ2-5 and V is TRBV28, with D possibly matching TRBD2 (6 bases). CDR3 length: 15 amino acids. V lost 6 bases and J 4 bases, leaving 18 bases between the germline ends. In germline, CDR1 is MDHEN, CDR2 SYDVKM. Here the CDR3 DNA reads TGTGCCAGCAGCTCCATTCGTCTAGCGCGAGAGACCCAGTACTTC. It encodes CASSSIRLARETQYF.

This clonotype has ten or more counts. V usage is TRBV4-3 and J usage is TRBJ2-7; 10 bases agree with TRBD2. Germline values: CDR1 LGHNA, CDR2 YSLEER. The CDR3 loop spans 15 amino acids. Losses at the gene ends were 6 bases for V and 2 bases for J; bases not matched to a gene: 7. The CDR3 spells CASSPSGRVTYEQYF. The CDR3 nucleotides read TGCGCCAGCAGTCCCAGCGGGAGGGTAACCTACGAGCAGTACTTC.

This clonotype was detected ten times or more. The gene calls are TRBV12-3 or TRBV12-4 and TRBJ2-1, with 9 bases lining up with TRBD1. This CDR3 region has 16 residues. The V segment lost 6 bases and the J segment 8 bases; nucleotides outside the gene matches: 14. CDR3 residues: CASSLEQGARSDEQFF. DNA of the CDR3: TGTGCCAGCAGCCTAGAACAGGGGGCTCGAAGCGATGAGCAGTTCTTC.

This chain links TRBV27 with TRBJ1-6; D may be TRBD1 (6 bases). CDR3 length equals 15 residues. Germline V gene data show CDR1 as MNHEY and CDR2 as SMNVEV (reference sequence). V lost 2 bases to trimming and J lost 9 bases, with 14 bases between them. This CDR3 reads CASSLRSRGSSPLHF. DNA of the CDR3: TGTGCCAGCAGTTTACGGAGCAGGGGCAGTTCACCCCTCCACTTT.

There are many counts of this clonotype. The chain employs TRBV5-1 and TRBJ1-3; D ambiguous. The CDR3 is made up of 16 amino acids. V lost 4 bases to trimming and J lost 0 bases, with 14 bases between them. CDR1 SGHRS and CDR2 YFSETQ come from the germline V gene. The CDR3 region has the DNA TGCGCCAGCAGCCCTCTCCCGACGGTCTCTGGAAACACCATATATTTT. Residues: CASSPLPTVSGNTIYF.

The genes are TRBV7-9 and TRBJ2-5; D is unclear. Germline CDR1 is SEHNR and CDR2 is FQNEAQ (reference sequence). Trimming stripped 4 bases from V and 5 bases from J, with 14 bases between. The CDR3 totals 14 residues. The CDR3 DNA sequence: TGTGCCAGCAGCTCCACGTGGCAAACGGAGACCCAGTACTTC. Translated, it gives CASSSTWQTETQYF.